This TCR beta chain derives from a study of cytomegalovirus exposure and HLA in healthy donors. Trimming took 6 bases from V and 9 from J; bases not matched to a gene: 6. Germline V gene sequence: CDR1 SGHAT, CDR2 FQNNGV. The CDR3 sequence is 12 residues long. The PCR employed 60 Vbeta primers together with 13 Jbeta primers. TCRdb keeps only in-frame clones here, not all; method: immunoSEQ multiplex PCR. The sample has under 300,000 clones; 75% to 85% are singletons. The sample was PBMCs. The V call is TRBV11-2, the J call TRBJ2-3, with 7 nucleotides matching TRBD2. The sequence came from a woman aged 55-75 years in good health and CMV-seropositive. The DNA for the CDR3 is TGTGCCAGCAGTAATCCCGGGGGGACGCAGTATTTT. It translates to CASSNPGGTQYF.